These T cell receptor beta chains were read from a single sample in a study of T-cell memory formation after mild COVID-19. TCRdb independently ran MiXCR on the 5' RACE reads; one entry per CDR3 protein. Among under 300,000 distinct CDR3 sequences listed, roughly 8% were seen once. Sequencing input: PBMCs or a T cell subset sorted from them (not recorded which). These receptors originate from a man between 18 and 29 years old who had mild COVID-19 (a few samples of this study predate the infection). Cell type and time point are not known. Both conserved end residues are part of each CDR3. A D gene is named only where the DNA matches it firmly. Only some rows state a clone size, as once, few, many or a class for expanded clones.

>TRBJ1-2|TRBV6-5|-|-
TGTGCCAGCAGTTACTCGTGGGGGGCGGGTAACTATGGCTACACCTTC
CASSYSWGAGNYGYTF
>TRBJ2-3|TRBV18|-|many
TGTGCCAGCTCACCACCCAGCACAGATACGCAGTATTTT
CASSPPSTDTQYF
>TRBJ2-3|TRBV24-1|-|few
TGTGCCACCTCACTAGGGTTCACAGATACGCAGTATTTT
CATSLGFTDTQYF
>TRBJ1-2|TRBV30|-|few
TGTGCCTGGAGTGGTACGAACAGAGGCTATGGCTACACCTTC
CAWSGTNRGYGYTF
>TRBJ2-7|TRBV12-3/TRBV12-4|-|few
TGTGCCAGCGGGGTACCGCACGAGCAGTACTTC
CASGVPHEQYF
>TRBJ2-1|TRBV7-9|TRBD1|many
TGTGCCAGCAGCGGGAAAGGGACAGCCTACTCCTACAATGAGCAGTTCTTC
CASSGKGTAYSYNEQFF
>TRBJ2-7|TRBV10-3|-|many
TGTGCCATCAGTGAAGTGGGTAGCGAGCAGTACTTC
CAISEVGSEQYF
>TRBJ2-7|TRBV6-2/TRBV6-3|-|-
TGTGCCAGCGGGATCTCCTACGAGCAGTACTTC
CASGISYEQYF
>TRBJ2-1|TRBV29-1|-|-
TGCAGCGTAATAGACACCTTTTCCTACAATGAGCAGTTCTTC
CSVIDTFSYNEQFF
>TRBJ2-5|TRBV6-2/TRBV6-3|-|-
TGTGCCAGCAGTTACATGGACTACGCCCAAGAGACCCAGTACTTC
CASSYMDYAQETQYF
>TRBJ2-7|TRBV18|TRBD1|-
TGTGCCAGCTCACCACGGGGACAGGGGATGGGCGAGCAGTACTTC
CASSPRGQGMGEQYF
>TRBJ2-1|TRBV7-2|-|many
TGTGCCAGCAGCTTCACGACTAGCAATGAGCAGTTCTTC
CASSFTTSNEQFF
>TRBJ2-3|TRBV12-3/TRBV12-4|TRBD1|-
TGTGCCAGCAGTTCTACAGGGGCAACGGGGCTCGATACGCAGTATTTT
CASSSTGATGLDTQYF
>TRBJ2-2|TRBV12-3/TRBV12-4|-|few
TGTGCCAGCAGTTTAATGTCGAACACCGGGGAGCTGTTTTTT
CASSLMSNTGELFF
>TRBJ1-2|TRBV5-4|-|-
TGTGCCAGCAGCGGGCAGGGGCCCATGCCGGGAAATGGCTACACCTTC
CASSGQGPMPGNGYTF
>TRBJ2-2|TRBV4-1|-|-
TGCGCCGGCAGCCAAGATGGGAGATCGAACACCGGGGAGCTGTTTTTT
CAGSQDGRSNTGELFF
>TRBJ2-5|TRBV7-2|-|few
TGTGCCAGCAGCTTAGTAGTCCACCCGGCGGAGACCCAGTACTTC
CASSLVVHPAETQYF
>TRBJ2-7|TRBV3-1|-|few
TGTGCCAGCAGCCAAGGCATTAGCGGCAGCGAGCAGTACTTC
CASSQGISGSEQYF
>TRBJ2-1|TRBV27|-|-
TGTGCCAGCAGTTTATCTTGGGGTCCCTACAATGAGCAGTTCTTC
CASSLSWGPYNEQFF
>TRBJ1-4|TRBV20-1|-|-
TGCAGTGCTGAAGCTTGGGCAACTAATGAAAAACTGTTTTTT
CSAEAWATNEKLFF
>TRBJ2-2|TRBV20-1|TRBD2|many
TGCAGTGCTAGCCGGGGGGTCAACACCGGGGAGCTGTTTTTT
CSASRGVNTGELFF
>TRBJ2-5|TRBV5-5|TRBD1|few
TGTGCCAGCAGCATAGGGACAGACTATCAAGAGACCCAGTACTTC
CASSIGTDYQETQYF
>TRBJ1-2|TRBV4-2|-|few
TGTGCCAGCAGCCAACCCCCCGGGAGCTATGGCTACACCTTC
CASSQPPGSYGYTF
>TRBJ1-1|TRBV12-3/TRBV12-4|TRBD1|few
TGTGCCAGCAGCCCGCACAGGGGTGCTGAAGCTTTCTTT
CASSPHRGAEAFF
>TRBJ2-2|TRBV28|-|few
TGTGCCAGCAGTTTTGCAGGGAAAGAGGGGACCGGGGAGCTGTTTTTT
CASSFAGKEGTGELFF
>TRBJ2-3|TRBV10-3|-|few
TGTGCCATCAGTGACCCAGGTTTCTACCAAGATACGCAGTATTTT
CAISDPGFYQDTQYF
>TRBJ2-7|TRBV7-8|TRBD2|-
TGTGCCAGCAGCCCGGGGCCCAGCGGGGGGGCGGGGCAGTACTTC
CASSPGPSGGAGQYF
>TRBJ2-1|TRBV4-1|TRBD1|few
TGCGCCAGCAGCCAAGATATGGGACAGCTATACAATGAGCAGTTCTTC
CASSQDMGQLYNEQFF
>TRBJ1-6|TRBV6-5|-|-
TGTGCCAGCAGTTTGACAGTCTTTAATTCACCCCTCCACTTT
CASSLTVFNSPLHF
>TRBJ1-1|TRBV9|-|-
TGTGCCAGCAGCGTAGAAGGAAAAGGAGGAATGAACACTGAAGCTTTCTTT
CASSVEGKGGMNTEAFF
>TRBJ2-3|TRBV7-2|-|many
TGTGCCAGCAGCACTGGGGGGGCCGAAGATACGCAGTATTTT
CASSTGGAEDTQYF
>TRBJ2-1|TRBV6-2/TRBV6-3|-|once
TGTGCCAGCAGTTCCCTGAAAGGTGTTGTGCAGTTCTTC
CASSSLKGVVQFF
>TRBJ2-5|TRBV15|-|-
TGTGCCACCAGCAGGGTGCAAGAGACCCAGTACTTC
CATSRVQETQYF
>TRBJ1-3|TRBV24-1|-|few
TGTGCCACCAGTGACGGCGGACTCTCTGGAAACACCATATATTTT
CATSDGGLSGNTIYF
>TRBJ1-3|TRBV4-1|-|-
TGCGCCAGCAGCCAAGACCCGGGGGTTGGAAACACCATATATTTT
CASSQDPGVGNTIYF
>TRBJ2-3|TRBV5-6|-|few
TGTGCCAGCAGCGGTGGCGGGGTTAGGGATACGCAGTATTTT
CASSGGGVRDTQYF
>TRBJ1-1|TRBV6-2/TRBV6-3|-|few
TGTGCCAGCAGTTTAGGGGACAATTGGAACACTGAAGCTTTCTTT
CASSLGDNWNTEAFF
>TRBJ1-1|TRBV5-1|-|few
TGCGCCAGCAGCTTCGTTCTGAACACTGAAGCTTTCTTT
CASSFVLNTEAFF
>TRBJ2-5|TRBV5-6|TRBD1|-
TGTGCCAGCAGCTGGACAGGGGAGGAAAGGACCCAGTACTTC
CASSWTGEERTQYF
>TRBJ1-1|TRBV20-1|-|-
TGCAGTGCTCAAAGAGGACAGCAGAACACTGAAGCTTTCTTT
CSAQRGQQNTEAFF
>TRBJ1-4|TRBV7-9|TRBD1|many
TGTGCCAGCAGCTCGACAGGGCGGCGTGAAAAACTGTTTTTT
CASSSTGRREKLFF
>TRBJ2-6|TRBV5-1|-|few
TGCGCCAGCAGCTTGACTAGCTCTGGGGCCAACGTCCTGACTTTC
CASSLTSSGANVLTF
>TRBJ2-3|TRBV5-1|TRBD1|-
TGCGCCAGCAGCTTGGGAGGGGACAGTCGCACAGATACGCAGTATTTT
CASSLGGDSRTDTQYF
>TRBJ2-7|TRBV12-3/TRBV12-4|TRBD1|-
TGTGCCAGCAGTCCGTCCCGGGACAGGGGGCCCTACGAGCAGTACTTC
CASSPSRDRGPYEQYF
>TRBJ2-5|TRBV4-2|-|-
TGTGCCAGCAGCCAAGATCCAGTGGGAGAGACCCAGTACTTC
CASSQDPVGETQYF
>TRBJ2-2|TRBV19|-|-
TGTGCCACCGAGACAGACCTAGGATCCACCGGGGAGCTGTTTTTT
CATETDLGSTGELFF
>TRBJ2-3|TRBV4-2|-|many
TGTGCCAGCAGCCGCAGGGAAGGAACAGATACGCAGTATTTT
CASSRREGTDTQYF
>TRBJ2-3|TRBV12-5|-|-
TGTGCTAGTGGTTTGGTACCACCGGGACTGCAAATTGATACGCAGTATTTT
CASGLVPPGLQIDTQYF
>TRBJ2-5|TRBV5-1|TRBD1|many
TGCGCCAGCAGCTTTAGACAGGGGGCCCAAGAGACCCAGTACTTC
CASSFRQGAQETQYF
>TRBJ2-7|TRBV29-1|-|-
TGCAGCGTTGACTCCCCCAGCTCACCTGACAGATACGAGCAGTACTTC
CSVDSPSSPDRYEQYF
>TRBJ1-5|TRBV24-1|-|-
TGTGCCACCGCCACATCATCGTCCCAGCATTTT
CATATSSSQHF
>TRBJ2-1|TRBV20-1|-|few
TGCAGTGCTAGACAGAGGAGCTCCTACAATGAGCAGTTCTTC
CSARQRSSYNEQFF
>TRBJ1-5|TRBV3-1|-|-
TGTGCCAGCAGCCAAGGGGAGGTCTGGCAGCCCCAGCATTTT
CASSQGEVWQPQHF
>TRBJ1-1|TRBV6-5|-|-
TGTGCCAGCAGTTCCTGGATCATGAACACTGAAGCTTTCTTT
CASSSWIMNTEAFF
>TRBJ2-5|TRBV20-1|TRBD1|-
TGCAGTGCTAGAGCCTCTGGGACAGGGAAAGAGACCCAGTACTTC
CSARASGTGKETQYF